Below, 13 T cell receptor beta chains from the same sample are listed, as sequenced in a study of beta chain features in type 1 diabetes. The study reverse transcribed the entire isolated RNA, so it sequenced expressed TCRB transcripts. Using immunoSEQ multiplex PCR, the repertoire was profiled, and TCRdb retains in-frame clones only, with some absent. The sample contains 360,000 or so clones, around a fifth of which appear only once. The specimen was naive CD4+ T cells from blood. These receptors all stem from a woman between 18 and 29 years old in good health.

This clone was seen a few times. The chain links TRBV4-2 to TRBJ2-4, with D uncertain. Germline CDR1 and CDR2: LGHNA and YNFKEQ. The CDR3 loop spans 13 amino acids. Trimming stripped 1 base from V and 6 bases from J, with 7 bases between. The CDR3 region is CASSQGSGNIQYF. CDR3 nucleotides: TGTGCCAGCAGCCAAGGATCAGGAAACATTCAGTACTTC.

This clone was counted a few times. The V gene is TRBV7-2, the J gene TRBJ2-7, with 7 bases lining up with TRBD1. This CDR3 comprises 15 residues. Looked up from germline, CDR1 is SGHTA and CDR2 is FQGNSA. J was trimmed by 3 bases and V by 5 bases; bases with no gene match: 10. The CDR3 sequence: CASSPRTGVGYEQYF. The CDR3 region has the DNA TGTGCCAGCAGCCCAAGGACAGGCGTTGGCTACGAGCAGTACTTC. Full variable domain (remainder filled in from reference TRBV7-2 and TRBJ2-7): GAGVSQSPSNKVTEKGKDVELRCDPISGHTALYWYRQSLGQGLEFLIYFQGNSAPDKSGLPSDRFSAERTGGSVSTLTIQRTQQEDSAVYLCASSPRTGVGYEQYFGPGTRLTVT.

The genes are TRBV2 and TRBJ1-5; 7 bases are shared with TRBD1. The germline V gene has CDR1 SNHLY and CDR2 FYNNEI. This CDR3 is built from 14 residues. V shed 5 bases and J 4 bases; nucleotides not matched to a gene: 5. The CDR3, as DNA: TGTGCCAGCAGTTCACAGGGGACGAATCAGCCCCAGCATTTT. Amino acids: CASSSQGTNQPQHF.

V usage is TRBV5-1 and J usage is TRBJ1-5; maybe TRBD1 (6 bases). The CDR3 length is 15 residues. Germline values: CDR1 SGHRS, CDR2 YFSETQ. Trimming left V 2 bases short and J 6 bases short, with 15 bases between. In DNA, the CDR3 is TGCGCCAGCAGCTTAAACAGGGCGGTCGGTCAGCCCCAGCATTTT. Encoded protein: CASSLNRAVGQPQHF.

This clone was seen only a few times. The gene calls are TRBV9 and TRBJ1-1, with 8 bases that match TRBD1. Trimming took 3 bases from V and 1 from J; bases not matched to a gene: 2. CDR1 and CDR2 (germline): SGDLS, YYNGEE. This CDR3 region has 14 residues. CDR3 nucleotides: TGTGCCAGCAGCGGACAGGGGAAGAACACTGAAGCTTTCTTT. Translated, it gives CASSGQGKNTEAFF.

The chain employs TRBV5-1 and TRBJ2-6, with unresolved D. The germline V and J ends were trimmed by 3 bases and 0 bases, with 7 bases remaining between them. Germline V lookup: CDR1 SGHRS, CDR2 YFSETQ. The CDR3 has 15 residues. The CDR3: CASSYELSGANVLTF. In DNA, the CDR3 is TGCGCCAGCAGCTACGAACTCTCTGGGGCCAACGTCCTGACTTTC.

The chain couples TRBV29-1 to TRBJ2-7, with a weak D call TRBD2 (6 bases). The V gene's germline CDR1 is SQVTM and CDR2 ANQGSEA. The CDR3 runs to 12 residues. V was clipped by 2 bases and J by 5 bases, with 10 bases between them. The CDR3 sequence is CSVEKGGDEQYF. Here the CDR3 DNA reads TGCAGCGTTGAAAAAGGAGGGGACGAGCAGTACTTC.

The genes are TRBV30 and TRBJ2-7, with TRBD1 identical over 7 bases. The CDR3 length is 14 residues. The V segment lost 3 bases and the J segment 2 bases; nucleotides outside the gene matches: 7. Germline V gives CDR1 GTSNPN, CDR2 SVGIG (reference sequence). CDR3 residues: CAWRRQGRPYEQYF. As DNA, the CDR3 is TGTGCCTGGAGGAGACAGGGAAGGCCCTACGAGCAGTACTTC. Full variable domain (remainder filled in from reference TRBV30 and TRBJ2-7): SQTIHQWPATLVQPVGSPLSLECTVEGTSNPNLYWYRQAAGRGLQLLFYSVGIGQISSEVPQNLSASRPQDRQFILSSKKLLLSDSGFYLCAWRRQGRPYEQYFGPGTRLTVT.

This clone was observed a few times. This CDR3 reads CASSARTSGGPSTDTQYF. The CDR3 DNA sequence: TGTGCCAGCAGTGCCCGGACTAGCGGGGGACCGAGCACAGATACGCAGTATTTT. This chain uses TRBV6-1 with TRBJ2-3; 13 nucleotides align to TRBD2. The CDR3 length is 18 residues. CDR1 MNHNS and CDR2 SASEGT come from the germline V gene. Trimming cost V 4 bases and J 0 bases; bases outside gene matches: 7.

V is TRBV15 and J is TRBJ1-1, with D perhaps matching TRBD1 (5 bases). The germline V gene encodes CDR1 LNHNV and CDR2 YYDKDF (reference sequence). The ends were cut back, 1 base at V and 5 bases at J, with 8 bases in the middle. The CDR3 sequence is 13 residues long. DNA for the CDR3: TGTGCCACCAGCAGAGCCCAGGGAACTGAAGCTTTCTTT. Translation gives CATSRAQGTEAFF.

The chain links TRBV18 to TRBJ1-5; D possibly corresponds to TRBD1 (6 bases). CDR1 is KGHSH and CDR2 is LQKENI in the germline V gene. V lost 4 bases, J lost 5 bases, and 21 bases lay in between. The CDR3 contains 17 residues. CDR3 bases: TGTGCCAGCTCACAGAAGGGGCGTCAGGGGTATGATCAGCCCCAGCATTTT. Protein: CASSQKGRQGYDQPQHF.

The V gene is TRBV9, the J gene TRBJ1-3, with D uncertain. Germline V gene sequence: CDR1 SGDLS, CDR2 YYNGEE. Trimming pared 4 bases from V and 0 bases from J, leaving 5 bases between. There are 13 residues in the CDR3. CDR3 DNA: TGTGCCAGCAGCCCTTCCTCTGGAAACACCATATATTTT. This gives the protein CASSPSSGNTIYF. Filled out from reference TRBV9 and TRBJ1-3, the complete variable domain reads DSGVTQTPKHLITATGQRVTLRCSPRSGDLSVYWYQQSLDQGLQFLIQYYNGEERAKGNILERFSAQQFPDLHSELNLSSLELGDSALYFCASSPSSGNTIYFGEGSWLTVV.

A few counts support this clone. This sequence joins TRBV14 and TRBJ2-3, with TRBD2 matching over 8 bases. Losses at the gene ends were 2 bases for V and 0 bases for J; bases not matched to a gene: 1. There are 15 residues in the CDR3. Germline V gene data show CDR1 as SGHDN and CDR2 as FVKESK. The CDR3 reads CASSQRGGSTDTQYF. CDR3 DNA sequence: TGTGCCAGCAGCCAACGGGGGGGGAGCACAGATACGCAGTATTTT.